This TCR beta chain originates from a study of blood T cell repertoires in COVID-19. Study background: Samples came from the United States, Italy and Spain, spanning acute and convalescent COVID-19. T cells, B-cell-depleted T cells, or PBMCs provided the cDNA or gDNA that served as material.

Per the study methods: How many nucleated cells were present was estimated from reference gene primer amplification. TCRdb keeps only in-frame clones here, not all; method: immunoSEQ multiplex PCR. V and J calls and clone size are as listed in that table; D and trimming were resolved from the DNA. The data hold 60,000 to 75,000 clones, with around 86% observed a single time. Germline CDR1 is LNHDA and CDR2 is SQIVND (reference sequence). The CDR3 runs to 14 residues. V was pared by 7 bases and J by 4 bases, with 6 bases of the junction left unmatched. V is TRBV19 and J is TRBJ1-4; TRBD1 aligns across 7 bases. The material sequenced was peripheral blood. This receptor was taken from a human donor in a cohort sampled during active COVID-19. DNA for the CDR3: TGTGCCAGTACCGGGGACAGCGATAATGAAAAACTGTTTTTT. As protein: CASTGDSDNEKLFF.